The rows below give T cell receptor beta chains drawn from one sample of a study of cytotoxic CD8 clonotypes in ibrutinib-treated CLL. Generated by immunoSEQ multiplex PCR, the TCRdb table keeps only in-frame clones and is missing some. Of tens of thousands of clones listed, around 67% are singletons. The sample was PBMCs, taken at disease progression, from a patient treated with ibrutinib. Every receptor here comes from a human donor with chronic lymphocytic leukemia. The CDR3 runs from the conserved cysteine through the conserved F or W. Fields, in order: CDR3 length, V gene, J gene, clone size, D gene, CDR3 protein, CDR3 DNA. A D gene is named only where the DNA matches it firmly. Clone sizes are given selectively: once, few, many, or a class where the clone is expanded.

>19|TRBV19|TRBJ2-3|.|TRBD2
CATSSPSGISGRATDTQYF
TGTGCCACCTCATCCCCCTCGGGAATTAGCGGGAGAGCCACAGATACGCAGTATTTT
>14|TRBV4-2|TRBJ2-7|few|.
CASSQDLKVNEQYF
TGTGCCAGCAGCCAAGATTTGAAGGTGAACGAGCAGTACTTC
>13|TRBV7-3|TRBJ2-1|.|.
CASSLTGGVEQFF
TGTGCCAGCAGCTTAACGGGCGGGGTTGAGCAGTTCTTC
>14|TRBV5-1|TRBJ2-5|.|.
CASSLIGIEETQYF
TGCGCCAGCAGCTTGATAGGGATCGAAGAGACCCAGTACTTC
>12|TRBV30|TRBJ2-1|.|.
CAWRGSYNEQFF
TGTGCCTGGAGAGGCTCCTACAATGAGCAGTTCTTC
>12|TRBV11-1|TRBJ2-7|.|TRBD1
CASSRQGYEQYF
TGTGCCAGCAGCCGACAGGGGTACGAGCAGTACTTC
>15|TRBV7-3|TRBJ1-1|once|TRBD1
CASSLETGKVTEAFF
TGTGCCAGCAGCCTAGAGACAGGGAAGGTCACTGAAGCTTTCTTT
>16|TRBV4-1|TRBJ1-3|few|TRBD1
CASSRTGTGTGNTIYF
TGCGCCAGCAGCCGAACGGGGACAGGGACTGGAAACACCATATATTTT
>12|TRBV6-6|TRBJ2-1|.|.
CASSYAGSWQFF
TGTGCCAGCAGTTACGCGGGGTCCTGGCAGTTCTTC
>15|TRBV18|TRBJ2-7|few|TRBD1
CASSQSGQGVNEQYF
TGTGCCAGCTCTCAATCGGGACAGGGGGTCAACGAGCAGTACTTC
>15|TRBV5-1|TRBJ1-4|.|TRBD1
CASSGRQGASEKLFF
TGCGCCAGCAGCGGAAGACAGGGGGCTAGTGAAAAACTGTTTTTT
>17|TRBV5-4|TRBJ1-3|once|TRBD1
CASSLRPGQGSGNTIYF
TGTGCCAGCAGCTTGAGGCCGGGACAGGGGTCTGGAAACACCATATATTTT
>15|TRBV6-6|TRBJ1-5|.|.
CASRPPGSSNQPQHF
TGTGCCAGCAGGCCCCCAGGGTCCAGCAATCAGCCCCAGCATTTT
>15|TRBV2|TRBJ2-1|.|.
CASSEERASYNEQFF
TGTGCCAGCAGTGAGGAGCGGGCCTCCTACAATGAGCAGTTCTTC
>16|TRBV7-2|TRBJ2-1|few|.
CASSLAPIIWGNEQFF
TGTGCCAGCAGCTTAGCCCCCATTATTTGGGGCAATGAGCAGTTCTTC
>14|TRBV5-1|TRBJ2-7|.|TRBD1
CASSLDGDRDEQYF
TGCGCCAGCAGCTTGGATGGAGACAGGGACGAGCAGTACTTC
>15|TRBV4-3|TRBJ2-1|.|TRBD1
CASSLGQHFNNEQFF
TGCGCCAGCAGCCTGGGACAGCACTTTAACAATGAGCAGTTCTTC
>15|TRBV7-2|TRBJ2-7|.|TRBD2
CASSLSGGLSYEQYF
TGTGCCAGCAGCTTAAGCGGGGGACTCTCCTACGAGCAGTACTTC
>14|TRBV16|TRBJ2-1|.|.
CASSQSRLADEQFF
TGTGCCAGCAGCCAATCTCGGCTAGCCGATGAGCAGTTCTTC
>15|TRBV5-1|TRBJ2-3|.|.
CASSPGTLGVDTQYF
TGCGCCAGCAGCCCCGGGACCCTCGGGGTAGATACGCAGTATTTT
>17|TRBV5-1|TRBJ2-3|.|TRBD2
CASSLGLAGRSTDTQYF
TGCGCCAGCAGCTTAGGACTAGCGGGTAGGAGCACAGATACGCAGTATTTT
>14|TRBV25-1|TRBJ1-2|.|.
CASSDEGRAGGYTF
TGTGCCAGCAGTGATGAAGGCAGGGCCGGTGGCTACACCTTC
>12|TRBV29-1|TRBJ2-7|.|TRBD1
CSGSGGRNEQYF
TGCAGCGGGTCAGGGGGCAGGAACGAGCAGTACTTC
>15|TRBV19|TRBJ2-5|many|.
CASSPTTTLAETQYF
TGTGCCAGTAGCCCGACAACAACCCTCGCGGAGACCCAGTACTTC
>14|TRBV12-5|TRBJ2-3|.|.
CASGLGRSTDTQYF
TGTGCTAGTGGTTTGGGACGGAGCACAGATACGCAGTATTTT
>13|TRBV7-2|TRBJ1-1|.|.
CASSLDRTTEAFF
TGTGCCAGCAGCTTAGATCGTACCACTGAAGCTTTCTTT
>15|TRBV6-5|TRBJ1-2|.|TRBD1
CASSGNRDRVRGYTF
TGTGCCAGCAGCGGTAACCGGGACAGGGTACGTGGCTACACCTTC
>17|TRBV5-4|TRBJ2-7|few|.
CASGPAPRGGGRLEQYF
TGTGCCAGCGGACCGGCCCCCCGAGGTGGGGGGCGCTTGGAGCAGTACTTC
>14|TRBV27|TRBJ2-3|.|.
CASIRRGYTDTQYF
TGTGCCAGCATCCGAAGAGGGTACACAGATACGCAGTATTTT
>15|TRBV4-3|TRBJ2-1|.|.
CASSQVGPGYNEQFF
TGCGCCAGCAGCCAAGTTGGACCTGGCTACAATGAGCAGTTCTTC
>17|TRBV7-3|TRBJ1-5|.|TRBD1
CASSSPRDRAFYQPQHF
TGTGCCAGCAGCTCACCTCGAGACAGGGCCTTTTATCAGCCCCAGCATTTT
>14|TRBV7-8|TRBJ2-7|.|TRBD1
CASSHRDRAYEQYF
TGTGCCAGCAGCCACCGGGACAGGGCCTACGAGCAGTACTTC
>14|TRBV7-2|TRBJ2-3|.|.
CASSTRSDTDTQYF
TGTGCCAGCAGCACCCGGTCGGACACAGATACGCAGTATTTT
>14|TRBV6-4|TRBJ2-7|.|TRBD1
CASTSTGYFYEQYF
TGTGCCAGCACCTCGACAGGGTATTTCTACGAGCAGTACTTC
>15|TRBV7-6|TRBJ2-2|.|.
CASSLFTANTGELFF
TGTGCCAGCAGCTTGTTTACAGCGAACACCGGGGAGCTGTTTTTT
>16|TRBV5-4|TRBJ2-1|.|TRBD2
CASSLPGLAGGSEQFF
TGTGCCAGCAGTTTACCGGGACTAGCGGGAGGTAGTGAGCAGTTCTTC
>13|TRBV7-9|TRBJ1-2|.|.
CASSLDRVKGYTF
TGTGCCAGCAGCTTAGACAGGGTGAAGGGCTACACCTTC
>13|TRBV13|TRBJ2-7|.|.
CASSLGDHYEQYF
TGTGCCAGCAGCTTAGGGGACCACTACGAGCAGTACTTC
>17|TRBV18|TRBJ1-3|.|TRBD1
CASSPTGTGPPGNTIYF
TGTGCCAGCTCCCCTACCGGGACAGGGCCCCCTGGAAACACCATATATTTT
>14|TRBV10-1|TRBJ1-5|once|.
CASSSGTSNQPQHF
TGCGCCAGCAGTTCGGGGACGAGCAATCAGCCCCAGCATTTT
>14|TRBV10-3|TRBJ1-6|medium-sized|TRBD1
CAISGGQNNSPLHF
TGTGCCATCAGTGGGGGACAGAATAATTCACCCCTCCACTTT
>10|TRBV29-1|TRBJ2-3|.|.
CSVDGSAQYF
TGCAGCGTTGACGGTAGCGCGCAGTATTTT
>13|TRBV21-1|TRBJ2-1|.|.
CASSIGVVDEQFF
TGTGCCAGCAGTATTGGGGTGGTCGATGAGCAGTTCTTC
>15|TRBV7-2|TRBJ2-7|.|TRBD2
CADPTGGRTTYEQYF
TGTGCCGACCCCACCGGCGGGAGGACAACCTACGAGCAGTACTTC
>14|TRBV30|TRBJ1-5|.|.
CAWRGGGDGQPQHF
TGTGCCTGGAGGGGCGGGGGCGACGGTCAGCCCCAGCATTTT